One sample yielded the 10 T cell receptor beta chains listed below, sequenced in a study of shared clonotypes between healthy human individuals. Profiling relied on immunoSEQ multiplex PCR, and the TCRdb table lists in-frame clones only, not all of them. Of hundreds of thousands of clones listed, over 65% were seen once; the top ten hold approximately 12%. The sequenced material came from PBMCs. The receptors derive from a woman aged 40 to 50 in good health. Some clones in this sample may be carry-over from other donors' samples.

The gene calls are TRBV28 and TRBJ2-2; perhaps TRBD1 as D (6 bases). Per the germline V gene, CDR1 is MDHEN and CDR2 is SYDVKM. V was shortened by 10 bases and J by 4 bases, with 22 bases between the two germline ends. This CDR3 comprises 16 residues. CDR3 region: CATTEWGLAGTGELFF. The CDR3 DNA is TGTGCCACCACCGAGTGGGGGCTAGCAGGCACCGGGGAGCTGTTTTTT.

The chain carries TRBV7-2 and TRBJ2-7; 10 bases are shared with TRBD1. Trimming at V came to 3 bases and at J to 6 bases, leaving 5 bases not matched to a gene. This CDR3 has 14 residues. Germline CDR1 and CDR2: SGHTA and FQGNSA. In nucleotides, the CDR3 is TGTGCCAGCAGCTTTAGGGGGGACAGGGGCGAGCAGTACTTC. Protein: CASSFRGDRGEQYF. The full variable domain, completed using reference TRBV7-2 and TRBJ2-7, is GAGVSQSPSNKVTEKGKDVELRCDPISGHTALYWYRQSLGQGLEFLIYFQGNSAPDKSGLPSDRFSAERTGGSVSTLTIQRTQQEDSAVYLCASSFRGDRGEQYFGPGTRLTVT.

The chain joins TRBV7-2 to TRBJ2-3; D unclear. V was clipped by 4 bases and J by 3 bases, with 11 bases between them. The germline V gene has CDR1 SGHTA and CDR2 FQGNSA. This CDR3 comprises 14 residues. CDR3 protein: CASSYVSRTDTQYF. The CDR3, as DNA: TGTGCCAGCAGCTACGTTTCCAGGACAGATACGCAGTATTTT.

The V gene is TRBV7-9, the J gene TRBJ2-3; D not resolved. Per the germline V gene, CDR1 is SEHNR and CDR2 is FQNEAQ (reference sequence). The CDR3 runs 13 residues. V lost 3 bases and J lost 2, with 6 bases in between. DNA of the CDR3: TGTGCCAGCAGCTTCCGGCCCACAGATACGCAGTATTTT. It encodes CASSFRPTDTQYF.

The chain couples TRBV7-2 to TRBJ2-5; a possible D gene is TRBD1 (6 bases). The DNA matches TRBJ2-7 better at its end, which makes the J call doubtful. This CDR3 has 14 residues. Germline assignment: CDR1 SGHTA and CDR2 FQGNSA. The CDR3 region is CASSSMTGYYEQYF. For the CDR3, the DNA is TGTGCCAGCAGCTCCATGACAGGCTACTACGAGCAGTACTTC.

This clone was seen just once. The sample carries other DNA sequences with the same CDR3. The chain is built from TRBV5-6 and TRBJ2-1, with D unclear. Germline V lookup: CDR1 SGHDT, CDR2 YYEEEE. Trimming cost V 4 bases and J 1 base, with 12 bases left between them. This CDR3 has 15 residues. CDR3 protein: CASSLGLYSYNEQFF. The CDR3 DNA reads as TGTGCCAGCAGCCTTGGGCTGTATTCCTACAATGAGCAGTTCTTC.

This rearrangement joins TRBV5-8 to TRBJ2-6, with D unclear. Between the trimmed V and J ends, which lost 0 bases and 1 base, there was a span of 2 bases. CDR3 length: 14 amino acids. The germline CDR1 and CDR2 sequences are SGHTS and YDEGEE. DNA for the CDR3: TGTGCCAGCAGCTTGGCTTCTGGGGCCAACGTCCTGACTTTC. Its protein is CASSLASGANVLTF. Full variable domain (rest looked up from reference TRBV5-8 and TRBJ2-6): EAGVTQSPTHLIKTRGQQATLRCSPISGHTSVYWYQQALGLGLQFLLWYDEGEERNRGNFPPRFSGRQFPNYSSELNVNALELEDSALYLCASSLASGANVLTFGAGSRLTVL.

The chain carries TRBV29-1 and TRBJ2-6, with D possibly being TRBD1 or TRBD2 (6 bases each). CDR3 length equals 15 residues. Germline V gene data show CDR1 as SQVTM and CDR2 as ANQGSEA. The ends were cut back, 6 bases at V and 3 bases at J, with 15 bases in the middle. DNA for the CDR3: TGCAGCGTAACTAAGGGGGGTTATGGGGCCAACGTCCTGACTTTC. It codes for CSVTKGGYGANVLTF. Looking up the rest from reference TRBV29-1 and TRBJ2-6 gives the full variable domain: SAVISQKPSRDICQRGTSLTIQCQVDSQVTMMFWYRQQPGQSLTLIATANQGSEATYESGFVIDKFPISRPNLTFSTLTVSNMSPEDSSIYLCSVTKGGYGANVLTFGAGSRLTVL.

This chain uses TRBV27 with TRBJ1-1; no firm D call. From germline, CDR1 is MNHEY and CDR2 SMNVEV (reference sequence). CDR3 size: 13 residues. V was clipped by 5 bases and J by 13 bases, with 20 bases between them. In DNA form, the CDR3 reads TGTGCCAGCAGTCCCCTCCTCGACATGAAGCTTTTCTTT. Its translation is CASSPLLDMKLFF.

V gene TRBV30 combines with J gene TRBJ1-1; a possible D gene is TRBD1 (5 bases). The CDR3 has 16 amino acids. Germline values: CDR1 GTSNPN, CDR2 SVGIG (reference sequence). V was shortened by 3 bases and J by 1 base, with 18 bases between the two germline ends. The CDR3 DNA follows: TGTGCCTGGAGCCGGGGCAGGCTCCGGGGGAACACTGAAGCTTTCTTT. It specifies CAWSRGRLRGNTEAFF.